This is a list of T cell receptor beta chains from one sample in a study of blood T cell repertoires in COVID-19. Clones were read by immunoSEQ multiplex PCR, and TCRdb kept only the in-frame ones, dropping some. The sample consists of under 150,000 clones, about four fifths of them appearing once. The sequenced sample was peripheral blood. These receptors were collected from a man aged 80 or over with acute or convalescent COVID-19. Both conserved end residues are part of each CDR3. The order of the fields is V gene, D gene, J gene, clone size, CDR3 DNA, CDR3 protein. D genes are given only for firm matches. Size values are once, few and many counts, or a class for expanded clones, and some rows have none.

V: TRBV14
D: TRBD1
J: TRBJ1-3
size: .
DNA: TGTGCCAGCAGCCAAGATCTGAATTGGGGACAGGACCTCTCTGGAAACACCATATATTTT
CDR3: CASSQDLNWGQDLSGNTIYF

V: TRBV5-4
D: TRBD1
J: TRBJ1-2
size: .
DNA: TGTGCCAGCAGCTTGGGCCCGGGACAGGGAATGAATGGCTACACCTTC
CDR3: CASSLGPGQGMNGYTF

V: TRBV18
D: .
J: TRBJ2-5
size: many
DNA: TGTGCCAGCTCACCAACAGGGACAACACTTCAAGAGACCCAGTACTTC
CDR3: CASSPTGTTLQETQYF

V: TRBV15
D: .
J: TRBJ1-4
size: .
DNA: TGTGCCACCAGCGAGGATGCAACTAATGAAAAACTGTTTTTT
CDR3: CATSEDATNEKLFF

V: TRBV4-1
D: TRBD1
J: TRBJ1-2
size: .
DNA: TGCGCCAGCAGCCAATCTGCCGGGACAGTTAACTATGGCTACACCTTC
CDR3: CASSQSAGTVNYGYTF

V: TRBV10-2
D: .
J: TRBJ1-2
size: .
DNA: TGCGCCAGCTCCCGGGAATTCTATGGCTACACCTTC
CDR3: CASSREFYGYTF

V: TRBV30
D: .
J: TRBJ2-1
size: .
DNA: TGTGCCTGGAGTGTAATCGGGACTTCCGTTTACAATGAGCAGTTCTTC
CDR3: CAWSVIGTSVYNEQFF

V: TRBV19
D: TRBD2
J: TRBJ2-4
size: .
DNA: TGTGCCAGTAGTGGACTAGCGGGGGGCATAGCCAAAAACATTCAGTACTTC
CDR3: CASSGLAGGIAKNIQYF

V: TRBV30
D: TRBD2
J: TRBJ2-2
size: .
DNA: TGTGCCTGGAGTGTACAAGCGGGGGCGAACACCGGGGAGCTGTTTTTT
CDR3: CAWSVQAGANTGELFF

V: TRBV11-3
D: .
J: TRBJ2-7
size: .
DNA: TGTGCCAGCAGCTTAGGATCTGGAGGAAGATACGAGCAGTACTTC
CDR3: CASSLGSGGRYEQYF

V: TRBV9
D: .
J: TRBJ2-5
size: .
DNA: TGTGCCAGCAGCCCCCTGGGCCTGGGAGAGACCCAGTACTTC
CDR3: CASSPLGLGETQYF

V: TRBV6-5
D: TRBD1
J: TRBJ1-1
size: .
DNA: TGTGCCAGCAGGTTACAGGGGCCCAACAGTGAAGCTTTCTTT
CDR3: CASRLQGPNSEAFF

V: TRBV6-1
D: .
J: TRBJ2-6
size: once
DNA: TGTGCCAGCAGTGAAGGGACTGCTGGGGCCAACGTCCTGACTTTC
CDR3: CASSEGTAGANVLTF

V: TRBV12-3/TRBV12-4
D: TRBD1
J: TRBJ2-3
size: .
DNA: TGTGCCAGTTCCAGGGGGTCCACAGATACGCAGTATTTT
CDR3: CASSRGSTDTQYF

V: TRBV10-3
D: TRBD1
J: TRBJ2-2
size: .
DNA: TGTGCCATCAGCGCCGGGACAGCGAACACCGGGGAGCTGTTTTTT
CDR3: CAISAGTANTGELFF

V: TRBV11-2
D: .
J: TRBJ2-1
size: .
DNA: TGTGCCAGCAGCTTAGTAGCGACGCCGTACAATGAGCAGTTCTTC
CDR3: CASSLVATPYNEQFF

V: TRBV3-1/TRBV3-2
D: .
J: TRBJ1-1
size: .
DNA: TGTGCCAGCAGCCAAGGGAACCGACACGCTGAAGCTTTCTTT
CDR3: CASSQGNRHAEAFF

V: TRBV7-9
D: TRBD1
J: TRBJ1-2
size: .
DNA: TGTGCCAGCAGCACAGGGACAGGGGATACCTATGGCTACACCTTC
CDR3: CASSTGTGDTYGYTF

V: TRBV5-1
D: TRBD1
J: TRBJ1-4
size: .
DNA: TGCGCCAGCAGCTCCGGGACAGGGGGTGAAAAACTGTTTTTT
CDR3: CASSSGTGGEKLFF

V: TRBV2
D: .
J: TRBJ1-5
size: few
DNA: TGTGCCAGCATGAGAGACAACAATCAGCCCCAGCATTTT
CDR3: CASMRDNNQPQHF